This TCR beta chain was found in a study of blood T cell repertoires in COVID-19. Study-level background: Acute and convalescent COVID-19 specimens originated in the United States, Italy and Spain. The analysed material was cDNA or gDNA that came from T cells, B-cell-depleted T cells, or PBMCs.

Original analysis: Nucleated cell counts were estimated from reference gene primer amplification. Assay used: immunoSEQ multiplex PCR; TCRdb lists only in-frame clones, some missing. D and trimming come from the DNA, and the V and J calls and clone size come from that table. The sample has approximately 150,000 clones; roughly 91% are singletons. The ends lost 6 bases at V and 4 bases at J; junction bases unmatched: 4. Germline V gene lookup returns CDR1 MDHEN and CDR2 SYDVKM. The CDR3 has 14 amino acids. This clone was seen only a few times. Material: peripheral blood. This receptor was identified in a man in his fifties or sixties who had recovered from COVID-19. This sequence joins TRBV28 and TRBJ2-2, with 8 bases that match TRBD1. CDR3 loop: CASSTTGGTGELFF. The CDR3 region has the DNA TGTGCCAGCAGCACTACAGGGGGCACCGGGGAGCTGTTTTTT.